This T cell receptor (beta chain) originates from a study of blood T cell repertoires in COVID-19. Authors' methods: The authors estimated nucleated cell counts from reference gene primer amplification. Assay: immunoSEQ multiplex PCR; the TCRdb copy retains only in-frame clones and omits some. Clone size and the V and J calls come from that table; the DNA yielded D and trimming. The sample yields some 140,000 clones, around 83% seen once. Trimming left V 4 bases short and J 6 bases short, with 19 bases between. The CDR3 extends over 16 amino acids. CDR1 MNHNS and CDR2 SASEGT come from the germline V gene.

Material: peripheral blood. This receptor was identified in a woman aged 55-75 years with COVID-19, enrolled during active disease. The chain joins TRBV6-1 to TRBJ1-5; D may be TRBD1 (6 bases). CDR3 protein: CASSVEGGGLTQPQHF. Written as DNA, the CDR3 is TGTGCCAGCAGTGTGGAGGGGGGGGGCCTAACTCAGCCCCAGCATTTT.